This T cell receptor (beta chain) emerged from a study of control samples from healthy donors and cancer patients. TCRdb's copy holds only in-frame clones and misses some; the assay was immunoSEQ multiplex PCR. The table has 100,000 to 150,000 clones, more than 85% seen once. Germline V gene lookup returns CDR1 KGHDR and CDR2 SFDVKD. The CDR3 spans 13 residues. V shed 9 bases and J shed 5 bases, with 13 bases lying between them. The material sequenced was blood. The TCR sequence derives from a man between 18 and 35 years old in good health. This chain connects TRBV24-1 to TRBJ1-5, with unresolved D. The CDR3 reads CATHPYLDQPQHF. Written as DNA, the CDR3 is TGTGCCACCCATCCTTATCTCGATCAGCCCCAGCATTTT.